This T cell receptor beta chain was documented in a study of T cell clonality in common variable immunodeficiency. Clones were read by immunoSEQ multiplex PCR, and TCRdb kept only the in-frame ones, dropping some. Its clone listing holds 7,500 to 9,500 clones. Study-wide points: In common variable immunodeficiency, TCR beta chains reportedly carried fewer deletions and N-nucleotide insertions.

On this clone itself: Its target is unknown. The sequenced fragment ends 3 residues before the CDR3 boundary, so the rest is inferred from the germline J gene.

The germline V gene encodes CDR1 GTSNPN and CDR2 SVGIG (reference sequence). The CDR3 spans 13 residues. Trimming left V 3 bases short and J 1 base short, with 8 bases between. Source material: peripheral blood mononuclear cells. This clonotype originated in a human donor with common variable immunodeficiency. The V gene is TRBV30, the J gene TRBJ2-3; possibly TRBD1 for D (5 bases). The CDR3 protein is CAWSTQGTDTQYF. The CDR3 DNA, read in part, is TGTGCCTGGAGCACACAGGGCACAGATACG.